Below are 23 T cell receptor beta chains sequenced from a single sample in a study of T cell changes during pregnancy in multiple sclerosis. Sequencing used immunoSEQ multiplex PCR; TCRdb keeps in-frame clones, though not all of them. The profile shows approximately 33,000 clones, around 88% of them singletons. The sample in question was CD4+ T cells from peripheral blood mononuclear cells, obtained in the first trimester of pregnancy. Receptors originate from a female donor in good health, enrolled as a control in a pregnancy study.

The V call is TRBV5-1, the J call TRBJ2-5; 12 nucleotides align to TRBD2. Germline V gene sequence: CDR1 SGHRS, CDR2 YFSETQ. V shed 4 bases and J 5 bases; nucleotides not matched to a gene: 9. This CDR3 is built from 16 residues. DNA for the CDR3: TGCGCCAGCAGCCTGTCTAGCGGGGGGGCCTCGGAGACCCAGTACTTC. It codes for CASSLSSGGASETQYF.

This clone was seen only once. V gene TRBV14 combines with J gene TRBJ2-2; unclear D gene. The germline gives CDR1 SGHDN, CDR2 FVKESK. Trimming pared 4 bases from V and 1 base from J, leaving 10 bases between. The CDR3 sequence is 15 residues long. The CDR3 coding sequence is TGTGCCAGCAGCCGCTCACTCGGGAACACCGGGGAGCTGTTTTTT. Translating gives CASSRSLGNTGELFF.

The chain uses TRBV4-3 and TRBJ1-5; D may be TRBD1 (6 bases). The V gene lost 3 bases and the J gene lost 3 bases, with 12 bases spanning the gap. The CDR3 runs 15 residues. Germline CDR1 is LGHNA and CDR2 is YSLEER. DNA for the CDR3: TGCGCCAGCAGCCAGGGGAGGGGGAACAATCAGCCCCAGCATTTT. Amino acid sequence: CASSQGRGNNQPQHF.

The chain combines TRBV5-4 with TRBJ2-5, with a possible D match to TRBD1 (5 bases). Judging by the DNA end, TRBJ2-7 fits better; the J call may be wrong. This CDR3 contains 17 residues. Germline V lookup: CDR1 SGHNT, CDR2 YYREEE (reference sequence). This CDR3 is CASSSQNRQYSSYEQYF. Written as DNA, the CDR3 is TGTGCCAGCAGCTCACAAAACAGACAGTATTCCTCCTACGAGCAGTACTTC.

V gene TRBV11-3 combines with J gene TRBJ1-1; D is undetermined. Per the germline V gene, CDR1 is SGHNT and CDR2 is YENEEA. The CDR3 length is 15 residues. V was clipped by 1 base and J by 1 base, with 10 bases between them. For the CDR3, the DNA is TGTGCCAGCAGCTTAGCCCCTATTACGAACACTGAAGCTTTCTTT. Amino acids: CASSLAPITNTEAFF.

This clone occurred a few times. CDR3 DNA: TGTGCCTGGGTTGGGACAGGGTACACTGAAGCTTTCTTT. Protein product: CAWVGTGYTEAFF. The chain has TRBV30 and TRBJ1-1; 9 nucleotides align to TRBD1. This CDR3 region has 13 residues. CDR1 GTSNPN and CDR2 SVGIG come from the germline V gene (reference sequence). The ends lost 5 bases at V and 3 bases at J; junction bases unmatched: 4.

The chain couples TRBV11-2 to TRBJ2-6; a possible D gene is TRBD1 (6 bases). V lost 5 bases to trimming and J lost 0 bases, with 11 bases between them. Germline V gene sequence: CDR1 SGHAT, CDR2 FQNNGV. The CDR3 covers 16 residues. The CDR3 region has the DNA TGTGCCAGCAGCAACAGACAGGCCTCTGGGGCCAACGTCCTGACTTTC. Translating gives CASSNRQASGANVLTF.

This chain uses TRBV6-5 with TRBJ2-7, with 11 bases lining up with TRBD2. The germline V gene has CDR1 MNHEY and CDR2 SVGAGI. V shed 8 bases and J 10 bases; nucleotides not matched to a gene: 13. The length of the CDR3 is 14 residues. CDR3 DNA: TGTGCCAGCCGAAGGCTTAGCGGGGGGGCGTCCCAGTACTTC. It translates to CASRRLSGGASQYF.

This clone was counted a few times. The rearrangement uses TRBV6-1 and TRBJ1-6; D uncertain. The V gene lost 2 bases and the J gene lost 13 bases, with 9 bases spanning the gap. The CDR3 has 12 residues. The germline gives CDR1 MNHNS, CDR2 SASEGT. CDR3 region: CASSERGRPLHF. DNA of the CDR3: TGTGCCAGCAGTGAAAGAGGGAGGCCCCTCCACTTT.

V gene TRBV4-3 combines with J gene TRBJ1-1; perhaps TRBD1 as D (5 bases). The V end lost 2 bases, the J end lost 1 base, and 8 bases lay between the germline ends. The CDR3 runs to 14 residues. CDR1 is LGHNA, CDR2 YSLEER, per germline. This CDR3 reads CASSQLGENTEAFF. CDR3 nucleotides: TGCGCCAGCAGCCAACTAGGGGAGAACACTGAAGCTTTCTTT.

Here the CDR3 DNA reads TGTGCCAGCTCACCACCGGGCGGGACCTTACTGAACACTGAAGCTTTCTTT. The encoded protein is CASSPPGGTLLNTEAFF. The chain joins TRBV18 to TRBJ1-1, with a weak D call TRBD1 (5 bases). Trimming left V 0 bases short and J 0 bases short, with 14 bases between. This CDR3 contains 17 residues. Germline V gives CDR1 KGHSH, CDR2 LQKENI.

The rearrangement links TRBV19 to TRBJ2-7; 8 bases fit TRBD1. The CDR3 is 16 amino acids. The germline V gene encodes CDR1 LNHDA and CDR2 SQIVND (reference sequence). Unmatched junction bases numbered 14, after V lost 6 bases and J lost 4 bases. The CDR3 region is CASSPPPPGGIYEQYF. The CDR3 nucleotides are TGTGCCAGTAGCCCGCCCCCCCCAGGGGGCATTTACGAGCAGTACTTC.

The V and J genes are TRBV5-1 and TRBJ1-2; a possible D gene is TRBD1 (5 bases). Trimming removed 0 bases at V and 8 bases at J, with 14 bases between. Germline CDR1 and CDR2: SGHRS and YFSETQ. CDR3 length: 14 amino acids. DNA for the CDR3: TGCGCCAGCAGCTTGGCTTCGCAGGGAGGCGGCTACACCTTC. It is translated as CASSLASQGGGYTF.

The chain recombines TRBV18 with TRBJ2-3; the match to TRBD2 covers 8 bases. The germline V gene has CDR1 KGHSH and CDR2 LQKENI. Losses at the gene ends were 4 bases for V and 3 bases for J; bases not matched to a gene: 6. The CDR3 loop spans 15 amino acids. The CDR3 here is CASSRERGNTDTQYF. Written as DNA, the CDR3 is TGTGCCAGCTCACGGGAGCGGGGGAATACAGATACGCAGTATTTT.

The V call is TRBV7-2, the J call TRBJ1-5; 11 bases are shared with TRBD1. After removal of 5 bases from V and 5 bases from J, the junction contained 8 bases not matched to a gene. The CDR3 consists of 16 residues. Germline-derived CDR1 and CDR2 are SGHTA and FQGNSA. The CDR3 loop reads CASSRQGQGAYQPQHF. The CDR3 DNA is TGTGCCAGCAGCCGCCAAGGACAGGGGGCCTATCAGCCCCAGCATTTT.

The chain couples TRBV5-6 to TRBJ2-1, with D perhaps matching TRBD1 (6 bases). V was clipped by 3 bases and J by 10 bases, with 17 bases between them. This CDR3 has 14 amino acids. CDR1 is SGHDT, CDR2 YYEEEE, per germline. The CDR3 sequence is CASSSVGAAQEQFF. CDR3 DNA: TGTGCCAGCAGCTCGGTGGGGGCAGCTCAAGAGCAGTTCTTC.

V and J are TRBV11-1 and TRBJ2-7, with 8 bases identical to TRBD1. Germline V lookup: CDR1 SGHAT, CDR2 FQDESV (reference sequence). J lost 5 bases, V lost 3 bases, and 6 bases had no gene match. This CDR3 has 14 amino acids. The CDR3 protein is CASSLGTGVDEQYF. DNA for the CDR3: TGTGCCAGCAGCTTGGGGACAGGCGTCGACGAGCAGTACTTC.

V and J are TRBV5-4 and TRBJ2-1, with D perhaps matching TRBD2 (7 bases). Germline V gene sequence: CDR1 SGHNT, CDR2 YYREEE (reference sequence). This CDR3 contains 16 residues. V was pared by 2 bases and J by 0 bases, with 12 bases between. The DNA of the CDR3 is TGTGCCAGCAGCTTTGGGGGGGCACACTCCTACAATGAGCAGTTCTTC. Translation: CASSFGGAHSYNEQFF.

The chain employs TRBV29-1 and TRBJ1-2, with 8 bases aligning to TRBD1. Germline lookup yields CDR1 SQVTM and CDR2 ANQGSEA. The V gene end was trimmed by 7 bases and the J gene end by 7 bases; junction bases not matched to a gene: 8. The CDR3 consists of 12 residues. The CDR3 is CSGGQGASGYTF. As DNA, the CDR3 is TGCAGCGGGGGGCAGGGGGCCTCTGGCTACACCTTC.

This rearrangement joins TRBV15 to TRBJ2-3, with TRBD2 matching over 7 bases. This CDR3 has 15 amino acids. V was pared by 4 bases and J by 0 bases, with 4 bases of the junction left unmatched. Germline-derived CDR1 and CDR2 are LNHNV and YYDKDF (reference sequence). CDR3 bases: TGTGCCACCAGCACGGGCGGGGGAAGCACAGATACGCAGTATTTT. This sequence encodes CATSTGGGSTDTQYF.

The chain has TRBV6-6 and TRBJ1-6, with D maybe TRBD1 (5 bases). This CDR3 is 13 amino acids long. CDR1 is MNHNY, CDR2 SVGAGI, per germline (reference sequence). Trimming stripped 4 bases from V and 9 bases from J, with 10 bases between. The CDR3 nucleotides read TGTGCCAGCAGTTCAGCTCAGGGTTCACCCCTCCACTTT. Translated, it gives CASSSAQGSPLHF.

V and J are TRBV4-3 and TRBJ2-3, with 7 bases identical to TRBD2. The CDR3 totals 14 residues. J was trimmed by 1 base and V by 5 bases; bases with no gene match: 3. Germline CDR1 LGHNA, CDR2 YSLEER. In DNA form, the CDR3 reads TGCGCCAGCAGCGAGCGGGGCCGCACAGATACGCAGTATTTT. Its translation: CASSERGRTDTQYF.

The gene calls are TRBV19 and TRBJ1-2; D call uncertain. The CDR3 loop spans 13 amino acids. Trimming removed 6 bases from V and 1 base from J, with 9 bases in between. Per germline, CDR1 LNHDA and CDR2 SQIVND (reference sequence). Written as DNA, the CDR3 is TGTGCCAGTAGGGGCCCAGATAACTATGGCTACACCTTC. Translating it yields CASRGPDNYGYTF.